A single sample gave rise to the 23 T cell receptor beta chains below, sequenced in a study of memory CD4+ T cells and cytomegalovirus serostatus. Data came from immunoSEQ multiplex PCR; TCRdb stores just in-frame clones and leaves some out. This repertoire shows some 44,000 clones, around four fifths found once; its top ten account for approximately 0.58%. The sort gate was single viable CD3+CD4+CD8-CD45RO+ cells for memory CD4+ T cells. Sequences were obtained from memory CD4+ T cells from blood. All receptors derive from an adult in good health and CMV-seronegative.

Written as DNA, the CDR3 is TGCAGCGCCGGGACACAAGAAGCTTTCTTT. Translation gives CSAGTQEAFF. This chain uses TRBV29-1 with TRBJ1-1; perhaps TRBD1 as D (6 bases). The germline gives CDR1 SQVTM, CDR2 ANQGSEA. The CDR3 contains 10 residues. V was pared by 7 bases and J by 8 bases, with 11 bases between.

The V gene is TRBV19, the J gene TRBJ1-5, with D perhaps matching TRBD1 (6 bases). Trimming cost V 6 bases and J 6 bases, with 12 bases left between them. This CDR3 is 13 amino acids long. Germline V CDR1 and CDR2: LNHDA, SQIVND (reference sequence). The CDR3 reads CASSNRVFQPQHF. In DNA, the CDR3 is TGTGCCAGTAGCAACAGGGTTTTTCAGCCCCAGCATTTT.

The chain links TRBV4-2 to TRBJ2-5, with D perhaps being TRBD1 or TRBD2 (7 bases each). The CDR3 is made up of 18 amino acids. Trimming shortened V by 3 bases and J by 2 bases, and 22 bases separated the two germline ends. Germline CDR1 LGHNA, CDR2 YNFKEQ. In DNA, the CDR3 is TGTGCCAGCAGCCACCCTGCCCCAGGGGGGGGAGGACAAGAGACCCAGTACTTC. It specifies CASSHPAPGGGGQETQYF.

The V and J genes are TRBV6-6 and TRBJ2-2, with D tentatively TRBD2 (7 bases). Germline V lookup: CDR1 MNHNY, CDR2 SVGAGI (reference sequence). This CDR3 is 14 amino acids long. Trimming removed 7 bases from V and 7 bases from J, with 16 bases in between. CDR3 sequence reads: CASTLGGPVGELFF. The CDR3 DNA is TGTGCCAGCACCCTCGGGGGGCCGGTCGGGGAGCTGTTTTTT.

The CDR3 protein is CASSAGTGVEQFF. The CDR3 coding sequence is TGCGCCAGCAGCGCCGGGACAGGGGTTGAGCAGTTCTTC. This chain links TRBV5-1 with TRBJ2-1; the match to TRBD1 covers 10 bases. The germline gives CDR1 SGHRS, CDR2 YFSETQ. CDR3 size: 13 residues. V lost 4 bases, J lost 9 bases, and 4 bases stayed unmatched.

This clone was detected a few times. The chain links TRBV5-4 to TRBJ2-7, with 9 nucleotides matching TRBD1. Germline values: CDR1 SGHNT, CDR2 YYREEE (reference sequence). The CDR3 has 14 residues. V trimming: 2 bases; J trimming: 7 bases; junction bases outside the gene matches: 7. Here the CDR3 reads CASSFPGTGREQYF. The CDR3 region has the DNA TGTGCCAGCAGCTTCCCCGGGACAGGGAGGGAGCAGTACTTC. The variable domain in full, with the rest retrieved from reference TRBV5-4 and TRBJ2-7, is ETGVTQSPTHLIKTRGQQVTLRCSSQSGHNTVSWYQQALGQGPQFIFQYYREEENGRGNFPPRFSGLQFPNYSSELNVNALELDDSALYLCASSFPGTGREQYFGPGTRLTVT.

The rearrangement uses TRBV7-2 and TRBJ2-1; D is unclear. The V gene's germline CDR1 is SGHTA and CDR2 FQGNSA. CDR3 length equals 13 residues. Trimming took off 7 bases at V and 2 bases at J, with 9 bases between the two ends. The CDR3, as DNA: TGTGCCAGCACCCCTCCCCCCTACAATGAGCAGTTCTTC. Protein sequence: CASTPPPYNEQFF.

V is TRBV11-2 and J is TRBJ1-6; D not certain. Germline V gene data show CDR1 as SGHAT and CDR2 as FQNNGV. This CDR3 comprises 13 residues. V was pared by 5 bases and J by 8 bases, with 10 bases between. CDR3 coding DNA: TGTGCCAGCAGCGGGCGTGTGGATTCACCCCTCCACTTT. Its translation is CASSGRVDSPLHF. Drawing the rest from reference TRBV11-2 and TRBJ1-6, the complete variable domain is EAGVAQSPRYKIIEKRQSVAFWCNPISGHATLYWYQQILGQGPKLLIQFQNNGVVDDSQLPKDRFSAERLKGVDSTLKIQPAKLEDSAVYLCASSGRVDSPLHFGNGTRLTVT.

This clone was seen only a few times. In nucleotides, the CDR3 is TGTGCCAGCAGCTTAGATTTGGACTACCGGAGGAATTCACCCCTCCACTTT. Encoded protein: CASSLDLDYRRNSPLHF. The gene calls are TRBV7-7 and TRBJ1-6; no firm D call. CDR3 length: 17 residues. Germline assignment: CDR1 SSHAT and CDR2 FNYEAQ (reference sequence). V gave up 1 base and J gave up 7 bases, with 17 bases separating them.

By sample share, this clone is medium-sized. At the DNA level, this CDR3 is encoded by other sequences in the same sample as well. The chain has TRBV11-2 and TRBJ1-3; D is ambiguous. The length of the CDR3 is 12 residues. From germline, CDR1 is SGHAT and CDR2 FQNNGV. The V end was cut by 1 base, the J end by 3 bases, with 1 base between. The DNA of the CDR3 is TGTGCCAGCAGCTTAGGTGGAAACACCATATATTTT. This translates into CASSLGGNTIYF.

This clone showed up just a few times. This chain uses TRBV19 with TRBJ1-1; no firm D call. The CDR3 runs 14 residues. Germline V gene data show CDR1 as LNHDA and CDR2 as SQIVND (reference sequence). Deletions cut 7 bases from V and 0 bases from J, with 12 bases between. CDR3 loop: CASISTPVNTEAFF. CDR3 coding DNA: TGTGCCAGTATCTCAACACCTGTGAACACTGAAGCTTTCTTT.

This chain uses TRBV7-9 with TRBJ2-7; TRBD1 aligns across 9 bases. The CDR3 totals 15 residues. From germline, CDR1 is SEHNR and CDR2 FQNEAQ (reference sequence). The V gene end was trimmed by 5 bases and the J gene end by 2 bases; junction bases not matched to a gene: 7. CDR3 protein: CASSQGTGKPYEQYF. The CDR3 bases are TGTGCCAGCAGCCAGGGGACAGGGAAACCCTACGAGCAGTACTTC.

The V and J genes are TRBV5-6 and TRBJ1-4; maybe TRBD1 (5 bases). The CDR3 is 14 amino acids. The germline V gene encodes CDR1 SGHDT and CDR2 YYEEEE. Trimming left V 1 base short and J 7 bases short, with 11 bases between. The CDR3 region is CASSLLAGSEKLFF. CDR3 nucleotides: TGTGCCAGCAGCTTGCTGGCAGGGAGTGAAAAACTGTTTTTT. Full variable domain (missing parts from reference TRBV5-6 and TRBJ1-4): DAGVTQSPTHLIKTRGQQVTLRCSPKSGHDTVSWYQQALGQGPQFIFQYYEEEERQRGNFPDRFSGHQFPNYSSELNVNALLLGDSALYLCASSLLAGSEKLFFGSGTQLSVL.

The chain employs TRBV27 and TRBJ2-7; 10 nucleotides match TRBD2. The germline CDR1 and CDR2 sequences are MNHEY and SMNVEV (reference sequence). The trim removed 8 bases at V and 6 bases at J, leaving 10 bases unmatched. The CDR3 runs to 14 residues. CDR3 in DNA: TGTGCCAGCCGAGTTACTAGCGGGACCGGCGAGCAGTACTTC. Its protein is CASRVTSGTGEQYF.

This clone appeared a few times. The chain uses TRBV6-6 and TRBJ1-3; TRBD1 might be the D (5 bases). The CDR3 totals 15 residues. Germline CDR1 MNHNY, CDR2 SVGAGI (reference sequence). V dropped 0 bases and J dropped 7 bases, with 13 bases sitting between them. The CDR3 region has the DNA TGTGCCAGCAGTTACTCTGACACTGAGGGGAACACCATATATTTT. Translating gives CASSYSDTEGNTIYF.

This chain joins TRBV5-4 and TRBJ1-2, with a possible D match to TRBD1 (5 bases). The V end was cut by 4 bases, the J end by 5 bases, with 18 bases between. This CDR3 has 15 amino acids. The germline gives CDR1 SGHNT, CDR2 YYREEE (reference sequence). CDR3 loop: CASSAIAGTGYGYTF. CDR3 sequence (DNA): TGTGCCAGCAGCGCGATAGCAGGGACGGGGTATGGCTACACCTTC. Looking up the rest from reference TRBV5-4 and TRBJ1-2 gives the full variable domain: ETGVTQSPTHLIKTRGQQVTLRCSSQSGHNTVSWYQQALGQGPQFIFQYYREEENGRGNFPPRFSGLQFPNYSSELNVNALELDDSALYLCASSAIAGTGYGYTFGSGTRLTVV.

The chain uses TRBV11-3 and TRBJ2-7; D might be TRBD2 (6 bases). Trimming left V 10 bases short and J 5 bases short, with 15 bases between. CDR1 and CDR2 (germline): SGHNT, YENEEA. This CDR3 has 12 residues. The CDR3, as DNA: TGTGCCAAAATCAGGAGGGGCCACGAGCAGTACTTC. Translating gives CAKIRRGHEQYF.

The chain joins TRBV2 to TRBJ2-5; 14 nucleotides line up with TRBD2. Trimming removed 4 bases from V and 5 bases from J; junction bases left unmatched: 3. The CDR3 runs 15 residues. The germline CDR1 and CDR2 sequences are SNHLY and FYNNEI. CDR3 residues: CASSGTSGGLETQYF. The CDR3 nucleotides are TGTGCCAGCAGTGGGACTAGCGGGGGGTTGGAGACCCAGTACTTC.

This clone was seen once. CDR3 coding DNA: TGTGCCAGCAACCAGGGACAGGGGGGCGAGCAGTACTTC. The encoded protein is CASNQGQGGEQYF. The chain employs TRBV6-5 and TRBJ2-7; 11 nucleotides align to TRBD1. The CDR3 totals 13 residues. Germline lookup yields CDR1 MNHEY and CDR2 SVGAGI. The V and J ends lost 7 bases and 6 bases, in that order; junction bases with no gene match: 5.

The CDR3: CASNRGPNNEQFF. The CDR3 bases are TGTGCCAGCAACCGGGGGCCGAACAATGAGCAGTTCTTC. This sequence joins TRBV6-1 and TRBJ2-1; either TRBD1 or TRBD2 may fit D (6 bases each). V was trimmed by 7 bases and J by 5 bases, leaving 12 bases between them. Germline values: CDR1 MNHNS, CDR2 SASEGT. CDR3 size: 13 residues.

This chain joins TRBV7-8 and TRBJ2-7; D gene unclear. Germline assignment: CDR1 SGHVS and CDR2 FQNEAQ. V lost 3 bases and J lost 1, with 16 bases in between. The CDR3 has 16 amino acids. Here the CDR3 reads CASSFSQTPASYEQYF. CDR3 DNA: TGTGCCAGCAGCTTTAGCCAGACACCTGCGTCCTACGAGCAGTACTTC.

This chain links TRBV23-1 with TRBJ2-5; a possible D gene is TRBD2 (7 bases). TRBV23-1 belongs to the ORF category, with a function that is uncertain. The V end lost 6 bases, the J end lost 9 bases, and 23 bases lay between the germline ends. The CDR3 runs 15 residues. CDR3 region: CASSRRGTQAGAQYF. CDR3 coding DNA: TGCGCCAGCAGCCGGCGGGGGACACAGGCGGGGGCCCAGTACTTC.

This clone was detected only once. The genes are TRBV6-5 and TRBJ2-1, with D possibly matching TRBD1 (6 bases). V was shortened by 0 bases and J by 4 bases, with 10 bases between the two germline ends. CDR3 size: 15 residues. The germline V gene encodes CDR1 MNHEY and CDR2 SVGAGI. The CDR3 region has the DNA TGTGCCAGCAGTTACTCGGGACACAAGTACAATGAGCAGTTCTTC. Translated: CASSYSGHKYNEQFF.